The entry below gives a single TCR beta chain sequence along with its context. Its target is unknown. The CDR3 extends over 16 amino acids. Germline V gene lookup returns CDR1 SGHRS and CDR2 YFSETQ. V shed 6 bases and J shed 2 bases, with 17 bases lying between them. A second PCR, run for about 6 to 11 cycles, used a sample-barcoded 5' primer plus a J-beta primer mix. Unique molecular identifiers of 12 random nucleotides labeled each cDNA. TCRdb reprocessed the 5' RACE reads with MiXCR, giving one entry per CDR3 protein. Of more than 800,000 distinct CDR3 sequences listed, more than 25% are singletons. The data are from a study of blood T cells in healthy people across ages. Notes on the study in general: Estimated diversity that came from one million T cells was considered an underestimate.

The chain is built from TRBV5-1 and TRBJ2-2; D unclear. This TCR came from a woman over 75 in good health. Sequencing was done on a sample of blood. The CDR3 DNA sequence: TGCGCCAGCAACCCATCGAGGAGCCCCAACACCGGGGAGCTGTTTTTT. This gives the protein CASNPSRSPNTGELFF.